Following are 9 T cell receptor beta chains from one sample sequenced in a study of T cells after posttransplantation cyclophosphamide. Generated by immunoSEQ multiplex PCR, the TCRdb table keeps only in-frame clones and is missing some. This sample has around 18,000 clones, with roughly four fifths found just once. A marrow graft followed busulfan-fludarabine conditioning, with cyclophosphamide on days +3 and +4. Material: CD8+ T cells sorted from PBMCs, obtained roughly 1,900 days after a stem cell transplant with posttransplant cyclophosphamide. These receptors were collected from a female patient aged 40 to 50 who received an allogeneic stem cell transplant from a related donor, was CMV-positive, and had no GVHD. Some T cells may be supplied by the graft donor.

The rearrangement joins TRBV19 to TRBJ2-7; possibly TRBD2 for D (6 bases). The V gene's germline CDR1 is LNHDA and CDR2 SQIVND (reference sequence). Trimming pared 3 bases from V and 4 bases from J, leaving 16 bases between. The CDR3 spans 15 residues. The CDR3, as DNA: TGTGCCAGTAGTATCGGGGGTTCTGGTGAGTACGAGCAGTACTTC. This codes for CASSIGGSGEYEQYF.

The V and J genes are TRBV7-6 and TRBJ2-3; a possible D gene is TRBD2 (5 bases). The germline V and J ends were trimmed by 5 bases and 0 bases, with 15 bases remaining between them. This CDR3 has 16 residues. Germline CDR1 and CDR2: SGHVS and FNYEAQ. CDR3 amino acids: CASSPTTRASTDTQYF. The CDR3 DNA reads as TGTGCCAGCAGCCCGACCACTAGAGCTAGCACAGATACGCAGTATTTT.

The V and J genes are TRBV7-8 and TRBJ1-6; D not resolved. This CDR3 has 17 amino acids. Trimming left V 1 base short and J 0 bases short, with 10 bases between. Germline V CDR1 and CDR2: SGHVS, FQNEAQ. The CDR3 loop is CASSLELPSSYNSPLHF. The CDR3 region has the DNA TGTGCCAGCAGCTTAGAACTCCCGAGCTCCTATAATTCACCCCTCCACTTT.

CDR3 protein: CASSRRGIQYF. CDR3 bases: TGTGCCAGCAGCCGGAGGGGCATTCAGTACTTC. This rearrangement joins TRBV11-2 to TRBJ2-4, with a weak D call TRBD2 (6 bases). CDR3 length: 11 residues. The ends were cut back, 5 bases at V and 9 bases at J, with 8 bases in the middle. CDR1 and CDR2 (germline): SGHAT, FQNNGV.

This clone was observed a few times. The gene calls are TRBV4-1 and TRBJ1-4; D uncertain. V shed 6 bases and J shed 8 bases, with 16 bases lying between them. The germline V gene encodes CDR1 MGHRA and CDR2 YSYEKL. The CDR3 extends over 14 amino acids. CDR3 bases: TGCGCCAGCAGTCCCGAGGAAGGAATCGAAAAACTGTTTTTT. Translation gives CASSPEEGIEKLFF.

This clone has just a few counts. This chain links TRBV7-9 with TRBJ2-2; the D gene is possibly TRBD1 (6 bases). The ends were cut back, 7 bases at V and 0 bases at J, with 18 bases in the middle. This CDR3 is built from 17 residues. Germline assignment: CDR1 SEHNR and CDR2 FQNEAQ (reference sequence). The CDR3 loop is CASTQGSGIANTGELFF. CDR3 nucleotides: TGTGCCAGCACACAGGGATCCGGAATCGCGAACACCGGGGAGCTGTTTTTT.

The V gene is TRBV4-2, the J gene TRBJ1-1, with 8 bases fitting TRBD1. V shed 4 bases, J shed 5 bases, and the junction held 12 bases outside the gene matches. CDR1 and CDR2 (germline): LGHNA, YNFKEQ. This CDR3 is built from 16 residues. The DNA for the CDR3 is TGTGCCAGCAGCCCTCGCTTGGACAGGGTGCTAACTGAAGCTTTCTTT. This gives the protein CASSPRLDRVLTEAFF.

The chain employs TRBV7-9 and TRBJ2-2; 8 bases agree with TRBD1. Trimming removed 3 bases from V and 5 bases from J; junction bases left unmatched: 8. Germline assignment: CDR1 SEHNR and CDR2 FQNEAQ (reference sequence). The CDR3 sequence is 16 residues long. CDR3 amino acids: CASSLGQVPVTGELFF. The CDR3 DNA reads TGTGCCAGCAGCTTGGGACAGGTCCCAGTTACCGGGGAGCTGTTTTTT. Supplemented by reference TRBV7-9 and TRBJ2-2, the full variable domain reads DTGVSQNPRHKITKRGQNVTFRCDPISEHNRLYWYRQTLGQGPEFLTYFQNEAQLEKSRLLSDRFSAERPKGSFSTLEIQRTEQGDSAMYLCASSLGQVPVTGELFFGEGSRLTVL.

V usage is TRBV5-1 and J usage is TRBJ2-1, with D possibly TRBD2 on 5 matching bases. Germline values: CDR1 SGHRS, CDR2 YFSETQ. CDR3 size: 14 residues. Trimming took off 4 bases at V and 7 bases at J, with 15 bases between the two ends. CDR3 protein: CASSQRDPGNEQFF. The CDR3 DNA sequence: TGCGCCAGCAGCCAGCGAGACCCGGGGAATGAGCAGTTCTTC.